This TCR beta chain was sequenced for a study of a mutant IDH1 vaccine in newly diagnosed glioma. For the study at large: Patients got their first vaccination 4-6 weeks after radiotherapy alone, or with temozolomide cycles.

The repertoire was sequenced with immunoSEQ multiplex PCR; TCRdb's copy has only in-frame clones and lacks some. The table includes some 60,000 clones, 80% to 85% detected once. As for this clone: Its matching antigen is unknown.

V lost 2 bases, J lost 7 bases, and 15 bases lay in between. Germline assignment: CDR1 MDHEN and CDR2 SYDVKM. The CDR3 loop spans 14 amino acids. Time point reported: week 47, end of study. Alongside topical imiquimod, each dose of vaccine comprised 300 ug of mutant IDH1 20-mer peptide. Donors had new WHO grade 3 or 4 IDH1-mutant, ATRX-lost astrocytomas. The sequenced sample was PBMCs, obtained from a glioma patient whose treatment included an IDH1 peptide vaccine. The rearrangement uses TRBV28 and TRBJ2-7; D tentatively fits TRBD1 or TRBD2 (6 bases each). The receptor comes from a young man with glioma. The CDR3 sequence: CASSLQGRYVEQYF. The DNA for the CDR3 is TGTGCCAGCAGTTTACAGGGGAGGTACGTGGAGCAGTACTTC.